This entry lists 3 T cell receptor beta chains sequenced from one sample in a study of technical replicates of blood from four donors. Data came from immunoSEQ multiplex PCR; TCRdb stores just in-frame clones and leaves some out. The sample carries more than 60,000 clones, 95% recorded once. Source material: T cells isolated from PBMCs. Receptors originate from a human donor in good health.

The V call is TRBV2, the J call TRBJ2-3; D possibly corresponds to TRBD2 (6 bases). The V and J ends lost 7 bases and 1 base respectively, with 9 bases between them. The CDR3 runs to 13 residues. CDR1 is SNHLY, CDR2 FYNNEI, per germline. The CDR3 region has the DNA TGTGCCAGCATTATAGCGGGCACAGATACGCAGTATTTT. The encoded protein is CASIIAGTDTQYF. The complete variable domain, with remaining parts taken from reference TRBV2 and TRBJ2-3, reads EPEVTQTPSHQVTQMGQEVILRCVPISNHLYFYWYRQILGQKVEFLVSFYNNEISEKSEIFDDQFSVERPDGSNFTLKIRSTKLEDSAMYFCASIIAGTDTQYFGPGTRLTVL.

The rearrangement joins TRBV6-5 to TRBJ1-1; D may be TRBD1 (5 bases). Trimming left V 2 bases short and J 2 bases short, with 9 bases between. The CDR3 has 14 amino acids. Looked up from germline, CDR1 is MNHEY and CDR2 is SVGAGI. The CDR3 protein is CASSYSQGNTEAFF. The CDR3 DNA is TGTGCCAGCAGTTACAGCCAGGGCAACACTGAAGCTTTCTTT.

This sequence joins TRBV7-6 and TRBJ1-2; 9 nucleotides line up with TRBD1. This CDR3 is built from 20 residues. Germline V gives CDR1 SGHVS, CDR2 FNYEAQ. J gave up 1 base and V 5 bases, and 20 bases lay outside the gene matches. The DNA for the CDR3 is TGTGCCAGCAGCCCGGCGGGACAGGGTTCATCGCGAAATCTTAACTATGGCTACACCTTC. As protein: CASSPAGQGSSRNLNYGYTF.